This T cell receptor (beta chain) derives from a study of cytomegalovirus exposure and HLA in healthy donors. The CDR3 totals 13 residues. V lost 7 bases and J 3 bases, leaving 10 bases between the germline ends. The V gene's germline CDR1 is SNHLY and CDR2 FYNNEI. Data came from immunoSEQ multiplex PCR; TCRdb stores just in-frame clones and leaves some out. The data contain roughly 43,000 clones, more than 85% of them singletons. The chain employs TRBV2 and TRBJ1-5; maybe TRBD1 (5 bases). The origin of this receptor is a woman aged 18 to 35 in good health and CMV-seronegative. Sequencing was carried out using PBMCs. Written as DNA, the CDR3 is TGTGCCAGCAATAAGGGGCCCAATCAGCCCCAGCATTTT. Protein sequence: CASNKGPNQPQHF.